These 24 T cell receptor beta chains were all obtained from the same sample, sequenced in a study of CD8+CD57+ T cells in acquired aplastic anemia. Both TCR beta VDJ combination and CDR3 sequence profiling were carried out. Genomic DNA was the template for this profiling. TCRdb called the reads again in MiXCR, with one record for every CDR3 protein. There are 150,000 to 200,000 distinct CDR3 sequences in the sample; under 55% occur only once, and 2.5% to 3.5% lies in the top ten. Sequences were obtained from sorted CD4+, CD8+, or CD8+CD57+ T cells (not recorded which) from PBMCs. The receptors stem from a human donor in good health.

Comment on this clonotype: This may be a read error: a much more frequent sequence differs by one nucleotide. The gene calls are TRBV5-1 and TRBJ2-5; D is undetermined. Per the germline V gene, CDR1 is SGHRS and CDR2 is YFSETQ. V lost 4 bases to trimming and J lost 2 bases, with 9 bases between them. The CDR3 has 13 amino acids. This chain's CDR3 is CASSLQDQETQYF. The DNA of the CDR3 is TGCGCCAGCAGCCTCCAGGATCAAGAGACCCAGTACTTC.

The J gene is TRBJ2-5, the V gene TRBV7-2; D not certain. Trimming took off 5 bases at V and 1 base at J, with 11 bases between the two ends. The CDR3 extends over 14 amino acids. In germline, CDR1 is SGHTA, CDR2 FQGNSA. DNA of the CDR3: TGTGCCAGCAGCCCCGTGGCAGTCCAAGAGACCCAGTACTTC. It translates to CASSPVAVQETQYF.

The rearrangement links TRBV5-3 to TRBJ2-1, with 9 bases matching TRBD1. TRBV5-3 has ORF status, its function being uncertain. The length of the CDR3 is 15 residues. Germline trimming cut 8 bases from V and 0 bases from J; bases unmatched to any gene: 6. CDR3 loop: CASYTGGSSYNEQFF. DNA for the CDR3: TGTGCCAGTTACACAGGGGGCAGCTCCTACAATGAGCAGTTCTTC.

This clonotype was counted at least ten times. The chain links TRBV5-1 to TRBJ1-3, with D hard to call. The CDR3 covers 18 residues. V was clipped by 1 base and J by 0 bases, with 17 bases between them. Looked up from germline, CDR1 is SGHRS and CDR2 is YFSETQ. This CDR3 reads CASSLSLQEGSSGNTIYF. The DNA for the CDR3 is TGCGCCAGCAGCTTGAGTTTACAAGAAGGGAGCTCTGGAAACACCATATATTTT.

This clonotype was counted a few times. V usage is TRBV7-6 and J usage is TRBJ2-7; D gene unclear. The ends were cut back, 11 bases at V and 5 bases at J, with 10 bases in the middle. The CDR3 runs 10 residues. CDR1 and CDR2 from the germline V gene are SGHVS and FNYEAQ. The CDR3 spells CADGSNEQYF. In DNA form, the CDR3 reads TGTGCCGACGGATCTAACGAGCAGTACTTC.

This clonotype occurred many times. The genes are TRBV19 and TRBJ2-1; D perhaps matches TRBD2 (6 bases). The V gene's germline CDR1 is LNHDA and CDR2 SQIVND (reference sequence). V was clipped by 5 bases and J by 0 bases, with 11 bases between them. This CDR3 region has 15 residues. As DNA, the CDR3 is TGTGCCAGTAGTTTAACCGGGAGCTCCTACAATGAGCAGTTCTTC. It encodes CASSLTGSSYNEQFF.

This chain links TRBV24-1 with TRBJ1-2; D is possibly TRBD1 (5 bases). The CDR3 is 13 residues long. Germline V CDR1 and CDR2: KGHDR, SFDVKD. V shed 4 bases and J shed 8 bases, with 13 bases lying between them. The CDR3 nucleotides are TGTGCCACCAGTGACCTTTCGGGGGTAGGCTACACCTTC. Its protein product is CATSDLSGVGYTF.

CDR3 in DNA: TGTGCCAGTAGTTACTCCCGGACTAGCTCCTACGAGCAGTACTTC. Translated: CASSYSRTSSYEQYF. J is TRBJ2-7 and V is TRBV19; 7 positions match TRBD2. Germline V gene sequence: CDR1 LNHDA, CDR2 SQIVND (reference sequence). This CDR3 has 15 amino acids. The V and J ends lost 5 bases and 0 bases, in that order; junction bases with no gene match: 7.

The chain is built from TRBV2 and TRBJ1-5, with a possible D match to TRBD1 (5 bases). The CDR3 totals 13 residues. CDR1 SNHLY and CDR2 FYNNEI come from the germline V gene. V was clipped by 1 base and J by 9 bases, with 10 bases between them. For the CDR3, the DNA is TGTGCCAGCAGTGAAGTCGGGGCGGTGCCCCAGCATTTT. Protein sequence: CASSEVGAVPQHF. The full variable domain, with the rest looked up from reference TRBV2 and TRBJ1-5, is EPEVTQTPSHQVTQMGQEVILRCVPISNHLYFYWYRQILGQKVEFLVSFYNNEISEKSEIFDDQFSVERPDGSNFTLKIRSTKLEDSAMYFCASSEVGAVPQHFGDGTRLSIL.

Comments on this clonotype: A junction end diverges from the germline sequence, so it may reflect a read error. CDR3 sequence reads: CASSARVTGGSNEQYF. The DNA for the CDR3 is TGTGCCAGCAGTGCTAGAGTAACGGGAGGCTCCAACGAGCAGTACTTC. This chain connects TRBV2 to TRBJ2-7; TRBD2 aligns across 7 bases. The CDR3 sequence is 16 residues long. Germline V lookup: CDR1 SNHLY, CDR2 FYNNEI.

This clonotype was counted many times. V gene TRBV20-1 combines with J gene TRBJ1-1; no definite D call. Per germline, CDR1 DFQATT and CDR2 SNEGSKA (reference sequence). The germline V and J ends were trimmed by 5 bases and 3 bases, with 10 bases remaining between them. CDR3 length equals 12 residues. The CDR3 nucleotides are TGCAGTGCTGGACTAGGGTACACTGAAGCTTTCTTT. Protein product: CSAGLGYTEAFF.

The gene calls are TRBV29-1 and TRBJ2-7, with D possibly matching TRBD1 (6 bases). Between the trimmed V and J ends, which lost 7 bases and 5 bases, there was a span of 21 bases. Germline V gene lookup returns CDR1 SQVTM and CDR2 ANQGSEA. The CDR3 totals 14 residues. In DNA form, the CDR3 reads TGCAGCGCGACCGGGACACCTCCTTCCGACGAGCAGTACTTC. Translating gives CSATGTPPSDEQYF.

The chain links TRBV24-1 to TRBJ2-7; no clear D. This CDR3 has 11 amino acids. CDR1 is KGHDR and CDR2 is SFDVKD in the germline V gene. CDR3: CANQNSYEQYF. The CDR3 coding sequence is TGTGCTAACCAGAACTCCTACGAGCAGTACTTC.

This rearrangement joins TRBV5-1 to TRBJ1-3; no clear D. Germline V gives CDR1 SGHRS, CDR2 YFSETQ. This CDR3 spans 15 amino acids. With 0 bases removed from V and 0 bases from J, the gap between germline ends came to 7 bases. CDR3 loop: CASSLGPVSGNTIYF. In DNA, the CDR3 is TGCGCCAGCAGCTTGGGTCCGGTCTCTGGAAACACCATATATTTT.

The rearrangement uses TRBV18 and TRBJ1-1; possible D gene TRBD1, 5 bases. The CDR3 has 14 amino acids. V lost 5 bases, J lost 1 base, and 11 bases lay in between. CDR1 and CDR2 (germline): KGHSH, LQKENI. The CDR3 is CASSTSTGNTEAFF. The CDR3 DNA reads TGTGCCAGCTCAACCTCTACAGGGAACACTGAAGCTTTCTTT.

Many counts were recorded for this clonotype. The genes are TRBV7-9 and TRBJ2-2; D might be TRBD1 (5 bases). Trimming left V 3 bases short and J 2 bases short, with 13 bases between. Germline V lookup: CDR1 SEHNR, CDR2 FQNEAQ (reference sequence). The CDR3 covers 16 residues. CDR3 residues: CASSFSQGTNTGELFF. In nucleotides, the CDR3 is TGTGCCAGCAGCTTTTCGCAGGGTACTAACACCGGGGAGCTGTTTTTT.

Concerning this clonotype: This could be a read error, since a much larger clone is one nucleotide away. This rearrangement joins TRBV20-1 to TRBJ2-1, with 9 bases aligning to TRBD2. With V trimmed by 7 bases and J by 6 bases, 10 bases remained unmatched. This CDR3 spans 14 amino acids. Germline CDR1 reads DFQATT; CDR2 reads SNEGSKA (reference sequence). CDR3 in amino acids: CSGLLAGEANEQFF. CDR3 bases: TGCAGTGGCCTACTAGCGGGCGAGGCCAATGAGCAGTTCTTC.

The V call is TRBV24-1, the J call TRBJ2-1; D may match TRBD1 or TRBD2 (5 bases each). The V and J ends lost 3 bases and 9 bases respectively, with 23 bases between them. This CDR3 region has 17 residues. In germline, CDR1 is KGHDR, CDR2 SFDVKD. The CDR3 nucleotides read TGTGCCACCAGTGATGCGCCCCAGGGAGTTGGGGTGACTGAGCAGTTCTTC. It translates to CATSDAPQGVGVTEQFF.

This clonotype has just a few counts. The genes are TRBV6-1 and TRBJ2-5; 8 nucleotides line up with TRBD2. The CDR3 is 16 amino acids. The germline gives CDR1 MNHNS, CDR2 SASEGT. V lost 1 base to trimming and J lost 1 base; unmatched junction nucleotides: 5. The CDR3 region has the DNA TGTGCCAGCAGTGAAGGCCCTAGCGGGCCCCAAGAGACCCAGTACTTC. Amino acids: CASSEGPSGPQETQYF.

In its sample, this clonotype was seen many times. The genes are TRBV5-1 and TRBJ2-3; 8 bases are a match to TRBD1. Germline loops: CDR1 SGHRS, CDR2 YFSETQ. The CDR3 has 13 residues. The trim removed 4 bases at V and 6 bases at J, leaving 4 bases unmatched. This CDR3 reads CASSLRQGDTQYF. DNA for the CDR3: TGCGCCAGCAGCCTCCGACAGGGGGATACGCAGTATTTT.

On this clonotype: Given a much more abundant clone one base away, this may be a read error. The V gene is TRBV20-1, the J gene TRBJ2-2, with D unclear. Germline CDR1 is DFQATT and CDR2 is SNEGSKA (reference sequence). V was cut by 0 bases and J by 3 bases, with 5 bases left in between. This CDR3 spans 13 amino acids. CDR3 DNA: TGCAGTGCTAGAGATCGTTACACCGGGGAGCTGTTTTTT. It codes for CSARDRYTGELFF.

The chain uses TRBV7-6 and TRBJ2-3, with 11 positions matching TRBD2. With 0 bases clipped from V and 5 bases from J, the junction kept 1 base outside the gene matches. CDR3 length: 15 amino acids. Germline V lookup: CDR1 SGHVS, CDR2 FNYEAQ. The CDR3: CASSLAGTSGDTQYF. DNA for the CDR3: TGTGCCAGCAGCTTAGCTGGGACTAGCGGAGATACGCAGTATTTT.

The chain combines TRBV15 with TRBJ1-4, with no clear D. Trimming left V 8 bases short and J 4 bases short, with 11 bases between. Germline loops: CDR1 LNHNV, CDR2 YYDKDF (reference sequence). CDR3 length: 13 residues. CDR3 in amino acids: CATGAGDNEKLFF. The CDR3, as DNA: TGTGCCACCGGAGCAGGTGATAATGAAAAACTGTTTTTT.

DNA for the CDR3: TGTGCCAGCAGGACCGGGACTAGCCTCGGGGAGCAGTACTTC. It specifies CASRTGTSLGEQYF. The chain recombines TRBV10-3 with TRBJ2-7, with TRBD2 matching over 9 bases. The CDR3 has 14 residues. V dropped 10 bases and J dropped 7; count of bases not matched to a gene: 14. Germline CDR1 reads ENHRY; CDR2 reads SYGVKD.